This T cell receptor (beta chain) was sequenced for a study of T cells expressing NK-cell markers. TCRdb reprocessed the 5' RACE reads; each CDR3 protein has one entry and no DNA is given. This repertoire includes 500,000 to 600,000 distinct CDR3 sequences. The sequenced sample consisted of blood T cells: a sorted CD56 or NKG2C T cell subset, CD4+ or CD8+ T cells, or bulk PBMC T cells (not recorded which). This clonotype was sampled from a young man in good health.

This chain's CDR3 is CASQDSFYEQYF. The chain is built from TRBV7-2 and TRBJ2-7; absent DNA, TCRdb's TRBD1 call cannot be checked. The length of the CDR3 is 12 residues. CDR1 is SGHTA, CDR2 FQGNSA, per germline.